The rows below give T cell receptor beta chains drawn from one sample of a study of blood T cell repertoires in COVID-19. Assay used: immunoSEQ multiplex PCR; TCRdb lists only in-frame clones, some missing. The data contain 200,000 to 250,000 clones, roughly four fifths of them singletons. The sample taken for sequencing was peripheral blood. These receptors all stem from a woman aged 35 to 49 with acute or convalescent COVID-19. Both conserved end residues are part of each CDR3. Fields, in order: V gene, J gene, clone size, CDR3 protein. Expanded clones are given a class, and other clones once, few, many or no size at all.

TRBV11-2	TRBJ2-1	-	CASSPLTSGRANEQFF
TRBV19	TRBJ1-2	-	CASSIYGNYGYTF
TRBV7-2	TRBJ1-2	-	CASSLEAGYYGYTF
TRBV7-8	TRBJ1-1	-	CASSWGGNTEAFF
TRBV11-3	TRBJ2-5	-	CASSLDSKGGETQYF
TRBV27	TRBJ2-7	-	CASASGGEQYF
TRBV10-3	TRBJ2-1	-	CAISETGDNEQFF
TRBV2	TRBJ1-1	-	CASRLMGEAFF
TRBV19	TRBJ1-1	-	CASSIRGRNTEAFF
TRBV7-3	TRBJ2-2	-	CASSPFPQGVSNTGELFF
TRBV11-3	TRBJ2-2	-	CASSLASNTGELFF
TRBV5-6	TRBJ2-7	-	CASSMEGQGALEQYF
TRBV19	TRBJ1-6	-	CASRTYTGGRSPLHF
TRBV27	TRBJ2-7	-	CASSSPTSGRHEQYF
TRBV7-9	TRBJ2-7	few	CASSLDSPYEQYF
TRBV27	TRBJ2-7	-	CASRSGTSNEQYF
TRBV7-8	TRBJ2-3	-	CASSLASGTDPQYF
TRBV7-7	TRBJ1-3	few	CASSLGSGSGNTIYF
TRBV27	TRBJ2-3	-	CASSLNSPTSTDTQYF
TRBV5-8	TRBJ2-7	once	CASSLSRTAVLYEQYF
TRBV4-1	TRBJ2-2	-	CASSQDRVSINTGELFF
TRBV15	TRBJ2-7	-	CATSRDLDSAYEQYF
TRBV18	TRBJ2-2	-	CASQGSRDTGELFF
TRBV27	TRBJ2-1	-	CASTPAGGGNNEQFF
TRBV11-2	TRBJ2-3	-	CASSLAGGGTDTQYF
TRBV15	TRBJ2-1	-	CATSTSGQGNYNEQFF
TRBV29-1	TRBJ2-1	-	CSAAGGTYYNEQFF
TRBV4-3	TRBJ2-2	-	CASSWTGTNTGELFF
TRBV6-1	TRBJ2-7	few	CASSEPRGNYEQYF
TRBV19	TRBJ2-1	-	CASSIRGGTYNEQFF
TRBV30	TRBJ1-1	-	CAWSVQLMNTEAFF
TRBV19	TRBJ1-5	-	CASKGTGGAFGNQPQHF
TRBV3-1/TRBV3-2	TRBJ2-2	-	CASSVLSSGPNTGELFF
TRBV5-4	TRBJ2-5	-	CASSLEGTSGRETQYF
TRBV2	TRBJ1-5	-	CASRDLRDRIISPENF
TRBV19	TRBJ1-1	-	CASSIDHREGNTEAFF